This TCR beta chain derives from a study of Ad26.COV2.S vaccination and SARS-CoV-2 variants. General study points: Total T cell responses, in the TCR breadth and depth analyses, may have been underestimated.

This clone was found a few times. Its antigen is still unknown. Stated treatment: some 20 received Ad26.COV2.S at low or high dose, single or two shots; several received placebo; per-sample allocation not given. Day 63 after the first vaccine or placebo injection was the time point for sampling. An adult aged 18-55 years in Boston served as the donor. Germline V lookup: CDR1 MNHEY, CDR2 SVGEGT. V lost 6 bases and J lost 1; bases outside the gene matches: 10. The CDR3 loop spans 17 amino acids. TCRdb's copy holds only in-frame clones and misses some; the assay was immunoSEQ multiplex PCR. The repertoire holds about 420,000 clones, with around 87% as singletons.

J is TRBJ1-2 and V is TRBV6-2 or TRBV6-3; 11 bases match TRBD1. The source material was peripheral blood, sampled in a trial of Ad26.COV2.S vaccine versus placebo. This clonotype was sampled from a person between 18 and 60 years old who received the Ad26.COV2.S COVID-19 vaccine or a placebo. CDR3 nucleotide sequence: TGTGCCAGCAGCTTGCGGACAGGGGGCATAGTTAACTATGGCTACACCTTC. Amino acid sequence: CASSLRTGGIVNYGYTF.